What follows are 22 T cell receptor beta chains derived from one specimen sequenced in a study of tumor-infiltrating lymphocytes in oesophageal squamous cell carcinoma. A single record per CDR3 protein comes from TCRdb applying MiXCR to the PCR reads. The sample yields under 20,000 distinct CDR3 sequences, 35% to 50% seen once. Sequencing was performed on normal esophageal tissue next to the tumor. These receptors were obtained from a male donor with esophageal squamous cell carcinoma.

This clonotype was recorded at least ten times. The chain has TRBV5-1 and TRBJ2-2; the match to TRBD2 covers 14 bases. CDR1 and CDR2 from the germline V gene are SGHRS and YFSETQ. J lost 5 bases, V lost 2 bases, and 5 bases had no gene match. CDR3 length equals 17 residues. This CDR3 reads CASSFGLAGGGTGELFF. The CDR3 DNA reads TGCGCCAGCAGCTTCGGACTAGCGGGAGGAGGAACCGGGGAGCTGTTTTTT.

A remark on this clonotype: This is likely a read error, given that the CDR3 carries no conserved phenylalanine or tryptophan at its end. No DNA is shown, since the ends of the CDR3 on it are uncertain; the CDR3 is the one TCRdb lists. The rearrangement joins TRBV7-9 to TRBJ1-6; the table names TRBD1, a call not compared with the DNA. In germline, CDR1 is SEHNR, CDR2 FQNEAQ (reference sequence). Termini included, the CDR3 measures 17 amino acids. This CDR3 is CASSLGLSVANVLTFGA.

The chain uses TRBV5-1 and TRBJ2-5; TRBD2 aligns across 10 bases. The end of the DNA fits TRBJ2-7 better, so the J call may be wrong. The CDR3 runs 14 residues. CDR1 is SGHRS and CDR2 is YFSETQ in the germline V gene. CDR3 region: CASSWTSGGREQYF. DNA of the CDR3: TGCGCCAGCAGCTGGACTAGCGGCGGTCGCGAGCAGTACTTC.

The chain's CDR3 is CATTSTDTQFF. Written as DNA, the CDR3 is TGTGCCACCACGAGTACAGATACGCAGTTCTTC. This chain links TRBV7-4 with TRBJ2-1; no reliable D call. The V end was cut by 10 bases, the J end by 12 bases, with 16 bases between. The CDR3 totals 11 residues. The germline gives CDR1 SGHVT, CDR2 SQSDAQ.

V gene TRBV12-3 or TRBV12-4 combines with J gene TRBJ1-1; TRBD2 is a possible D gene (6 bases). The J call is in doubt because the DNA end fits TRBJ2-1 better. The CDR3 totals 14 residues. CDR3 sequence reads: CASSPGSGGNEQFF. In DNA form, the CDR3 reads TGTGCCAGCAGCCCGGGGTCCGGGGGCAATGAGCAGTTCTTC.

In its sample, this clonotype was seen many times. The chain uses TRBV11-2 and TRBJ2-7, with TRBD2 matching over 8 bases. V lost 5 bases and J lost 0; bases outside the gene matches: 12. The CDR3 spans 17 residues. Germline assignment: CDR1 SGHAT and CDR2 FQNNGV. CDR3 nucleotide sequence: TGTGCCAGCAGCCGAAGGGCGGGCGGGAGGAGCTCCTACGAGCAGTACTTC. Protein product: CASSRRAGGRSSYEQYF. Looking up the rest from reference TRBV11-2 and TRBJ2-7 gives the full variable domain: EAGVAQSPRYKIIEKRQSVAFWCNPISGHATLYWYQQILGQGPKLLIQFQNNGVVDDSQLPKDRFSAERLKGVDSTLKIQPAKLEDSAVYLCASSRRAGGRSSYEQYFGPGTRLTVT.

This clonotype was seen at least ten times. The chain links TRBV4-3 to TRBJ2-1; 11 nucleotides agree with TRBD2. Looked up from germline, CDR1 is LGHNA and CDR2 is YSLEER. After removal of 0 bases from V and 8 bases from J, the junction contained 6 bases not matched to a gene. CDR3 size: 16 residues. The CDR3 sequence: CASSQDTSGSRDEQFF. DNA of the CDR3: TGCGCCAGCAGCCAAGATACTAGCGGGAGTAGAGATGAGCAGTTCTTC.

This clonotype was seen ten or more times. The CDR3 loop reads CASRPPDRIYEQYF. The CDR3 DNA is TGTGCCAGCAGACCGCCCGACAGAATCTACGAGCAGTACTTC. This chain links TRBV28 with TRBJ2-1; the D gene is possibly TRBD1 (5 bases). The DNA end is more similar to TRBJ2-7, so the J call may be wrong. CDR3 size: 14 residues. CDR1 and CDR2 from the germline V gene are MDHEN and SYDVKM.

In its sample, this clonotype was seen many times. The chain couples TRBV10-2 to TRBJ2-2; 7 bases map to TRBD1. Trimming removed 2 bases from V and 3 bases from J; junction bases left unmatched: 3. This CDR3 is built from 15 residues. CDR1 WSHSY and CDR2 SAAADI come from the germline V gene. The CDR3 here is CASSEQGEDTGELFF. For the CDR3, the DNA is TGCGCCAGCAGTGAGCAGGGGGAAGACACCGGGGAGCTGTTTTTT.

This clonotype was detected ten times or more. The rearrangement joins TRBV14 to TRBJ2-7; weak D call: TRBD1 (5 bases). The germline V and J ends were trimmed by 5 bases and 2 bases, with 16 bases remaining between them. The CDR3 has 15 amino acids. Germline lookup yields CDR1 SGHDN and CDR2 FVKESK. The CDR3 region is CASSGRALNPYEQYF. DNA of the CDR3: TGTGCCAGCAGCGGCAGGGCCCTAAACCCCTACGAGCAGTACTTC.

This clonotype was seen at least ten times. The genes are TRBV5-1 and TRBJ2-3; TRBD1 agrees at 7 bases. V lost 9 bases and J lost 7; bases outside the gene matches: 14. The germline V gene encodes CDR1 SGHRS and CDR2 YFSETQ. The CDR3 runs 14 residues. The CDR3 sequence: CATSRGTAPHTQYF. CDR3 bases: TGCGCCACCTCCCGAGGGACAGCGCCACATACGCAGTATTTT. Supplemented by reference TRBV5-1 and TRBJ2-3, the full variable domain reads KAGVTQTPRYLIKTRGQQVTLSCSPISGHRSVSWYQQTPGQGLQFLFEYFSETQRNKGNFPGRFSGRQFSNSRSEMNVSTLELGDSALYLCATSRGTAPHTQYFGPGTRLTVL.

In its sample, this clonotype is medium-sized. The chain is built from TRBV12-3 or TRBV12-4 and TRBJ2-1; no reliable D call. There are 12 residues in the CDR3. Trimming took 4 bases from V and 8 from J, leaving 9 bases between them. CDR3 nucleotide sequence: TGTGCCAGCAGTTACATCCGCGATGAGCAGTTCTTC. Amino acids: CASSYIRDEQFF.

In regard to this clonotype: A read error is possible here, since a much larger clone lies one base away. V usage is TRBV5-4 and J usage is TRBJ2-1; D is possibly TRBD1 or TRBD2 (5 bases each). The CDR3 covers 15 residues. Germline CDR1 and CDR2: SGHNT and YYREEE (reference sequence). CDR3: CASSLPPGTTYEQFF. CDR3 DNA: TGCGCCAGCAGCTTGCCCCCCGGGACCACCTACGAGCAGTTCTTC.

This clonotype was recorded many times. This chain connects TRBV5-4 to TRBJ2-5, with 8 bases aligning to TRBD2. The CDR3 has 14 residues. V lost 3 bases and J lost 5; bases outside the gene matches: 6. Germline loops: CDR1 SGHNT, CDR2 YYREEE (reference sequence). The CDR3 sequence is CASSSGGDRETQYF. In DNA form, the CDR3 reads TGTGCCAGCAGCTCCGGGGGGGATCGGGAGACCCAGTACTTC.

The chain carries TRBV7-2 and TRBJ2-5, with 9 bases fitting TRBD2. Matching the DNA end better, TRBJ2-7 makes the J call doubtful. CDR3 length equals 15 residues. Looked up from germline, CDR1 is SGHTA and CDR2 is FQGNSA. The CDR3 sequence is CASSYNLAGTYEQYF. CDR3 bases: TGTGCCAGCAGTTATAATCTAGCGGGGACCTACGAGCAGTACTTC.

This clonotype was found many times. This rearrangement joins TRBV28 to TRBJ1-4; the D is unclear. The CDR3 length is 13 residues. Trimming pared 8 bases from V and 10 bases from J, leaving 17 bases between. CDR1 and CDR2 (germline): MDHEN, SYDVKM. CDR3 nucleotides: TGTGCCAGCCTGGACGGTTTAATGTCAAAACTGTTTTTT. This gives the protein CASLDGLMSKLFF.

The chain uses TRBV7-2 and TRBJ2-5, with D hard to call. The J call could be wrong; TRBJ2-1 is a better fit for the DNA end. The CDR3 loop spans 15 amino acids. Per germline, CDR1 SGHTA and CDR2 FQGNSA. In nucleotides, the CDR3 is TGTGCCAGCAGCTTAAACCTTGGACGAAGCAATGAGCAGTTCTTC. It specifies CASSLNLGRSNEQFF.

Comment on this clonotype: A single base separates this from a much larger clone, so it may be a read error. V and J are TRBV11-2 and TRBJ2-7; tentatively, D is TRBD2 (6 bases). Germline CDR1 SGHAT, CDR2 FQNNGV. The V end was cut by 5 bases, the J end by 7 bases, with 21 bases between. This CDR3 spans 15 amino acids. The CDR3 sequence: CASSKGGLYNNEQYF. CDR3 DNA sequence: TGTGCCAGCAGCAAAGGCGGACTATATAACAATGAGCAGTACTTC. Supplemented by reference TRBV11-2 and TRBJ2-7, the full variable domain reads EAGVAQSPRYKIIEKRQSVAFWCNPISGHATLYWYQQILGQGPKLLIQFQNNGVVDDSQLPKDRFSAERLKGVDSTLKIQPAKLEDSAVYLCASSKGGLYNNEQYFGPGTRLTVT.

By share of the sample, this clonotype is medium-sized. The V and J genes are TRBV6-6 and TRBJ2-6; maybe TRBD2 (6 bases). Germline assignment: CDR1 MNHNY and CDR2 SVGAGI (reference sequence). The CDR3 loop spans 18 amino acids. With 2 bases removed from V and 0 bases from J, the gap between germline ends came to 14 bases. CDR3 region: CASSYSSGVGSGANVLTF. The CDR3 DNA follows: TGTGCCAGCAGTTACAGTTCGGGGGTCGGCTCTGGGGCCAACGTCCTGACTTTC.

This clonotype was detected many times. V and J are TRBV5-5 and TRBJ2-1, with 10 bases fitting TRBD1. J was trimmed by 7 bases and V by 4 bases; bases with no gene match: 8. This CDR3 region has 15 residues. Germline V lookup: CDR1 SGHKS, CDR2 YYEKEE (reference sequence). CDR3: CASSPGQGSANEQFF. DNA for the CDR3: TGTGCCAGCAGCCCGGGACAGGGGTCGGCAAATGAGCAGTTCTTC.

For this clonotype: This may be a read error: a much more frequent sequence differs by one nucleotide. The chain is built from TRBV5-6 and TRBJ2-1; TRBD1 matches at 8 bases. CDR3 length: 16 residues. Germline V gene lookup returns CDR1 SGHDT and CDR2 YYEEEE. The J segment lost 10 bases and the V segment lost 3 bases, leaving 15 bases of the junction unmatched. The CDR3 coding sequence is TGTGCCAGCAGCTCCAGCGGACAGGGAATAGGGTACGAGCAGTTCTTC. Translating gives CASSSSGQGIGYEQFF.

There are a few counts of this clonotype. The junction shows a germline mismatch at one end, possibly a read error. This chain uses TRBV10-2 with TRBJ2-6; 8 bases map to TRBD1. Germline assignment: CDR1 WSHSY and CDR2 SAAADI. The CDR3 is 15 residues long. CDR3 residues: CASRQTGVEGSPLHF. CDR3 DNA sequence: TGCGCCAGCAGGCAGACAGGGGTTGAGGGTTCACCCCTCCACTTC.